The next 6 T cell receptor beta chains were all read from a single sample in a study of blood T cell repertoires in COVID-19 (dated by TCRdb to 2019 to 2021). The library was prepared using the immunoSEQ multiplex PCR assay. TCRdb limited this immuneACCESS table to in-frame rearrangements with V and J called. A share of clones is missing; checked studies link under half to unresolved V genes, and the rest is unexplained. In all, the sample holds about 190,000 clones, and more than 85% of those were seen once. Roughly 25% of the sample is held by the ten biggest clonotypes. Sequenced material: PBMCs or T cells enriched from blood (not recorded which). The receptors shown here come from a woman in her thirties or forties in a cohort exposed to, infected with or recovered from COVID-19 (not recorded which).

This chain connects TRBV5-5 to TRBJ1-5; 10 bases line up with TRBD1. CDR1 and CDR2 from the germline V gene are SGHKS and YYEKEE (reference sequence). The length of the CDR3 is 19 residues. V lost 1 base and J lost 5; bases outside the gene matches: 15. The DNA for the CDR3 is TGTGCCAGCAGCTTGAGTTGGGTCAGGGACAGGGGTTCGGATCAGCCCCAGCATTTT. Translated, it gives CASSLSWVRDRGSDQPQHF. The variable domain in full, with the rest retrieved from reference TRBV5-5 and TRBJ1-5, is DAGVTQSPTHLIKTRGQQVTLRCSPISGHKSVSWYQQVLGQGPQFIFQYYEKEERGRGNFPDRFSARQFPNYSSELNVNALLLGDSALYLCASSLSWVRDRGSDQPQHFGDGTRLSIL.

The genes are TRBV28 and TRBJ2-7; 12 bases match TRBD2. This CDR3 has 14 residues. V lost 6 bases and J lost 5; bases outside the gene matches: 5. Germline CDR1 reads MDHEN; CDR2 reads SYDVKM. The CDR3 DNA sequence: TGTGCCAGCAGAGGGACTAGCGGGCGGAACGAGCAGTACTTC. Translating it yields CASRGTSGRNEQYF.

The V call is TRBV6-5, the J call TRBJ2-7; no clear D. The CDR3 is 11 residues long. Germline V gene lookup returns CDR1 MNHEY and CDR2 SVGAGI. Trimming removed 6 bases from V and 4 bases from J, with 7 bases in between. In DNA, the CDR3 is TGTGCCAGCAGCTCCCCGTACGAGCAGTACTTC. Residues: CASSSPYEQYF.

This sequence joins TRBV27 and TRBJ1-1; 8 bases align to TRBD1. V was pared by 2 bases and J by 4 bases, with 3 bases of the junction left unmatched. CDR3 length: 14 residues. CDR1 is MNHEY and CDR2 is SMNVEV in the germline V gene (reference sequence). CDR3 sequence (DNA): TGTGCCAGCAGTTTAACTACAGGGGGCACTGAAGCTTTCTTT. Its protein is CASSLTTGGTEAFF.

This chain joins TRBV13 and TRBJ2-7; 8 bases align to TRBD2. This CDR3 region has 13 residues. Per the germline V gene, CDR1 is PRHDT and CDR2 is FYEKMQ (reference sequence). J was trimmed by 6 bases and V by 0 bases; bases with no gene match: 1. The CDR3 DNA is TGTGCCAGCAGCTTAGGGCTAGCGGGCGAGCAGTACTTC. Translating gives CASSLGLAGEQYF.

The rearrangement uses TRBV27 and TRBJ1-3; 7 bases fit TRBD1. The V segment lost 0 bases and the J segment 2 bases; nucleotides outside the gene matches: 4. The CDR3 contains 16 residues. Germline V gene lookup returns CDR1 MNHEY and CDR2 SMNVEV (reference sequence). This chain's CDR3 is CASSLSTGTAGNTIYF. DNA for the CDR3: TGTGCCAGCAGTTTATCGACCGGGACAGCTGGAAACACCATATATTTT.